This T cell receptor (beta chain) was identified in a study of blood T cell repertoires in COVID-19. Whole-study context: Both acute and convalescent COVID-19 samples were obtained from the United States, Italy and Spain. The analysed material was cDNA or gDNA that came from T cells, B-cell-depleted T cells, or PBMCs.

Assay used: immunoSEQ multiplex PCR; TCRdb lists only in-frame clones, some missing. Here the sample spans fewer than 200,000 clones, under 85% being singletons. This clone occurred many times. This CDR3 comprises 14 residues. Germline CDR1 and CDR2: GTSNPN and SVGIG (reference sequence). Losses at the gene ends were 2 bases for V and 7 bases for J; bases not matched to a gene: 6. The sequence was collected from a woman in her sixties or seventies with COVID-19, enrolled during active disease. Sequenced sample: peripheral blood. This sequence joins TRBV30 and TRBJ1-5; TRBD1 matches 9 bases. The CDR3 DNA reads as TGTGCCTGGAGTCTAGGGACAGGGAACCAGCCCCAGCATTTT. Translation gives CAWSLGTGNQPQHF.